This entry is about one T cell receptor (beta chain). Its antigen is currently not known. No qualities accompany the bases; no much larger clone lies one base away. The donors were some 39 Caucasian individuals from Russia, aged roughly 6 to 100 years, who were systemically healthy. Each donor gave about 11 milliliters of peripheral blood, drawn into EDTA-treated Vacutainer tubes. Ficoll-Paque density-gradient centrifugation was used to isolate PBMCs, with at least 6.5 million obtained per sample. Trizol reagent was used to extract total RNA from PBMCs, with at least 6 micrograms per sample. For every donor, flow cytometry on a PBMC aliquot measured the percentage of naive CD45RAhigh/CD27high T cells. This sample is drawn from a study of blood T cells in healthy people across ages (dated by TCRdb to about 2015). General notes on the study: Template switching captured roughly one uniquely barcoded TCR beta cDNA molecule per two T cells in model experiments. Two additional independent replicas of 1 million unique cDNA reads from the same blood draw were analyzed for two donors (one aged 18 to 30 and one aged 80 or older). To avoid experimental bias, donors of different ages were distributed randomly across sequencing lanes. The donors were divided into four age groups: young (average around 17 years), middle-aged (about 39), aged (approximately 64) and long-lived (82). The study measured age-related changes in TCR beta repertoire diversity using deep sequencing normalized with unique cDNA molecular identifiers.

Germline trimming: 1 base from V, 9 bases from J; junction bases outside gene matches: 12. The cysteine opens and the phenylalanine closes a CDR3 of 17 amino acids. This entry keeps only the CDR3 DNA: 51 bases, framed from base 1. Per the germline V gene (reference sequence), LGHDT is the CDR1 and YNNKEL is the CDR2. Library method: 5' RACE. The sequencer was an Illumina HiSeq 2500. The second PCR ran for roughly 7 to 11 cycles and used a J-beta primer mix along with a sample-barcoded 5' primer. A template-switch 5' adaptor carrying 12 random nucleotides introduced a unique molecular identifier onto each TCR beta cDNA molecule. At least 3 million CDR3-containing paired-end reads were obtained from each sample. The Mint cDNA synthesis kit, primed by a TRBC-specific oligonucleotide, was used to synthesize first-strand cDNA from all RNA. Following uracil-DNA glycosylase treatment, a first 18-cycle PCR with universal primers M1SS and BC2_uni_R was performed on all cDNA. Per the source publication's procedure: For normalization, 1 million high-quality reads, each with a distinct molecular identifier, were randomly selected from each sample. Instead of being binned into consensus sequences, reads with shared molecular identifiers were discarded. CDR3 identification, clonotype clustering and error correction used MiTCR with a Q25 quality threshold and the strictest error-elimination algorithm. A nonparametric unseen species model using Euler transformation provided a lower-bound estimate of total TCR beta diversity. The raw public reads went through TCRdb reprocessing: fastp at Q25, MiXCR clone calling, in-frame beta chains kept. Each CDR3 protein appears once, grouped with its most common genes and DNA. It is TCRdb's table, rather than the study itself, that gives the V and J calls and clone size. Here the sample has about 1.6 million distinct CDR3 sequences; around 36% occur a single time. About 11% of the sample is held by the ten biggest clonotypes.

Results the study describes overall, beyond this receptor: As age increased, observed TCR beta diversity per million T cells dropped in a roughly linear way, and a significant reduction was already evident by age roughly 40. Conclusive comparison of naive and antigen-experienced compartments was prevented by the profiling of bulk unsorted PBMCs. Observed TCR beta diversity correlated strongly with the percentage of naive T cells measured by flow cytometry. The CMV infection status of donors was not known, potentially confounding age-related changes in expanded clonotypes. Estimates of total diversity from one million sequenced T cells were regarded as lower bounds and underestimates. Compared with the aged group, the long-lived group had more naive CD4+ T cells, fewer expanded clones and increased TCR diversity, a pattern suggesting age selection.

The sample taken for sequencing was blood. The origin of this receptor is a woman younger than 45 in good health. The rearranged segments are TRBV3-1 and TRBJ2-1, and 10 junctional nucleotides match TRBD2. The CDR3 reads CASSQGSGASGSSEQFF. The sequence in DNA is TGTGCCAGCAGCCAAGGCTCCGGGGCTAGCGGGAGTAGTGAGCAGTTCTTC.